The 26 T cell receptor beta chains below were found in one sample sequenced in a study of identifying expanded T cells in peripheral blood. Data came from immunoSEQ multiplex PCR; TCRdb stores just in-frame clones and leaves some out. The table has 84,000 or so clones, roughly 90% seen once. Sequencing input: blood. The receptors shown here come from a person aged 18 to 70 in good health.

This chain joins TRBV9 and TRBJ2-2, with unresolved D. This CDR3 region has 12 residues. Germline lookup yields CDR1 SGDLS and CDR2 YYNGEE. Trimming removed 1 base from V and 7 bases from J, with 5 bases in between. The CDR3 nucleotides are TGTGCCAGCAGCGTACTAGGCGGGGAGCTGTTTTTT. Protein sequence: CASSVLGGELFF.

The chain has TRBV2 and TRBJ1-2; D uncertain. This CDR3 has 12 residues. Trimming took 4 bases from V and 0 from J, leaving 3 bases between them. The germline gives CDR1 SNHLY, CDR2 FYNNEI. CDR3 protein: CASSASNYGYTF. Here the CDR3 DNA reads TGTGCCAGCAGTGCATCTAACTATGGCTACACCTTC.

The V gene is TRBV7-2, the J gene TRBJ1-6; 7 bases fit TRBD1. The trim removed 5 bases at V and 6 bases at J, leaving 4 bases unmatched. Germline V gives CDR1 SGHTA, CDR2 FQGNSA. CDR3 length: 14 amino acids. The CDR3 DNA follows: TGTGCCAGCAGCCGGGACAGCCCTAATTCACCCCTCCACTTT. Translation gives CASSRDSPNSPLHF.

The chain carries TRBV27 and TRBJ2-1; TRBD2 agrees at 12 bases. The CDR3 length is 16 residues. Germline V CDR1 and CDR2: MNHEY, SMNVEV (reference sequence). V lost 6 bases and J lost 3; bases outside the gene matches: 6. CDR3 nucleotides: TGTGCCAGCAGGGAAGGACTAGCGGGGTTCTACAATGAGCAGTTCTTC. Amino acid sequence: CASREGLAGFYNEQFF.

The chain is built from TRBV28 and TRBJ2-5; no definite D call. V lost 6 bases and J lost 5, with 10 bases in between. Germline assignment: CDR1 MDHEN and CDR2 SYDVKM. This CDR3 is built from 12 residues. The CDR3 DNA follows: TGTGCCAGCAGGCCTCGTAGTGAGACCCAGTACTTC. As protein: CASRPRSETQYF.

This chain connects TRBV12-2 to TRBJ2-7; the table's D call of TRBD1 was not tested on the DNA. TRBV12-2 is listed as a pseudogene. The CDR3 totals 16 residues. Here the CDR3 reads CASRLEGQGKTYEQYF. CDR3 coding DNA: TGTGCAAGTCGCTTAGAAGGACAGGGGAAAACCTACGAGCAGTACTTC.

There are a few counts of this clone. Distinct nucleotide sequences in the sample also encode this CDR3. The chain has TRBV15 and TRBJ1-4; D is unresolved. The CDR3 consists of 13 residues. Germline V gives CDR1 LNHNV, CDR2 YYDKDF (reference sequence). Deletions cut 1 base from V and 8 bases from J, with 8 bases between. CDR3 DNA: TGTGCCACCAGCAGAGCCTACCTCGAAAAACTGTTTTTT. This gives the protein CATSRAYLEKLFF.

CDR3 loop: CASRHTRGGRADTQYF. For the CDR3, the DNA is TGTGCCAGCAGGCACACACGGGGGGGCCGCGCAGATACGCAGTATTTT. This chain uses TRBV7-2 with TRBJ2-3; 8 nucleotides line up with TRBD2. V lost 6 bases, J lost 4 bases, and 12 bases stayed unmatched. The V gene's germline CDR1 is SGHTA and CDR2 FQGNSA. This CDR3 is built from 16 residues.

A note on this clone: The identical CDR3 is also encoded by other nucleotide sequences in the sample. The rearrangement joins TRBV9 to TRBJ2-6; 7 bases align to TRBD2. Unmatched junction bases numbered 3, after V lost 4 bases and J lost 2 bases. Germline-derived CDR1 and CDR2 are SGDLS and YYNGEE. The CDR3 extends over 15 amino acids. The CDR3 sequence is CASSSSGTGANVLTF. Here the CDR3 DNA reads TGTGCCAGCAGCTCGAGCGGGACTGGGGCCAACGTCCTGACTTTC.

The chain employs TRBV7-2 and TRBJ1-1, with D tentatively TRBD1 (6 bases). The CDR3 covers 14 residues. The V end was cut by 3 bases, the J end by 4 bases, with 12 bases between. From germline, CDR1 is SGHTA and CDR2 FQGNSA. As DNA, the CDR3 is TGTGCCAGCAGCTTCGTTGGGACACCCACTGAAGCTTTCTTT. This gives the protein CASSFVGTPTEAFF.

V usage is TRBV19 and J usage is TRBJ2-3; no clear D. Germline loops: CDR1 LNHDA, CDR2 SQIVND (reference sequence). The CDR3 length is 13 residues. V was shortened by 3 bases and J by 1 base, with 5 bases between the two germline ends. CDR3 coding DNA: TGTGCCAGTAGTATTACTGGCACAGATACGCAGTATTTT. Its protein product is CASSITGTDTQYF.

The chain uses TRBV7-2 and TRBJ2-4, with 11 bases fitting TRBD2. The germline V gene has CDR1 SGHTA and CDR2 FQGNSA. J gave up 1 base and V 6 bases, and 5 bases lay outside the gene matches. The CDR3 covers 16 residues. This CDR3 is CASSRASGGAKNIQYF. Here the CDR3 DNA reads TGTGCCAGCAGTCGGGCTAGCGGGGGGGCCAAAAACATTCAGTACTTC.

The chain couples TRBV7-9 to TRBJ2-1; TRBD2 matches 7 bases. CDR3 length: 15 amino acids. V shed 3 bases and J 8 bases; nucleotides not matched to a gene: 10. CDR1 SEHNR and CDR2 FQNEAQ come from the germline V gene (reference sequence). For the CDR3, the DNA is TGTGCCAGCAGCTTGGGCCTAGCGGTCGGGGATGAGCAGTTCTTC. Protein product: CASSLGLAVGDEQFF. Based on the CDR3 plus reference TRBV7-9 and TRBJ2-1, the full variable domain is DTGVSQNPRHKITKRGQNVTFRCDPISEHNRLYWYRQTLGQGPEFLTYFQNEAQLEKSRLLSDRFSAERPKGSFSTLEIQRTEQGDSAMYLCASSLGLAVGDEQFFGPGTRLTVL.

This chain uses TRBV5-1 with TRBJ1-1; TRBD1 agrees at 8 bases. This CDR3 has 13 residues. J was trimmed by 8 bases and V by 4 bases; bases with no gene match: 7. CDR1 and CDR2 from the germline V gene are SGHRS and YFSETQ. CDR3 nucleotides: TGCGCCAGCAGCGCCCGACAGGGGTGGGAAGCTTTCTTT. This translates into CASSARQGWEAFF.

The chain joins TRBV2 to TRBJ1-5, with 7 nucleotides matching TRBD1. Germline V CDR1 and CDR2: SNHLY, FYNNEI. Trimming cost V 5 bases and J 5 bases; bases outside gene matches: 9. The CDR3 length is 15 residues. In nucleotides, the CDR3 is TGTGCCAGCAGTCCGGGACAGACTTTGTATCAGCCCCAGCATTTT. Its translation is CASSPGQTLYQPQHF.

The genes are TRBV2 and TRBJ2-5, with 8 bases aligning to TRBD1. Germline-derived CDR1 and CDR2 are SNHLY and FYNNEI. The CDR3 is made up of 16 amino acids. V shed 5 bases and J 3 bases; nucleotides not matched to a gene: 11. This CDR3 is CASSLDARDRKETQYF. CDR3 DNA sequence: TGTGCCAGCAGTCTCGACGCCCGGGACAGGAAAGAGACCCAGTACTTC.

The rearrangement uses TRBV19 and TRBJ2-7; D perhaps matches TRBD2 (5 bases). V gave up 6 bases and J gave up 2 bases, with 11 bases separating them. This CDR3 contains 13 residues. Looked up from germline, CDR1 is LNHDA and CDR2 is SQIVND (reference sequence). The CDR3 region is CASRASSTYEQYF. CDR3 bases: TGTGCCAGTAGGGCCTCTAGCACCTACGAGCAGTACTTC. The whole variable domain, filled in from reference TRBV19 and TRBJ2-7, reads DGGITQSPKYLFRKEGQNVTLSCEQNLNHDAMYWYRQDPGQGLRLIYYSQIVNDFQKGDIAEGYSVSREKKESFPLTVTSAQKNPTAFYLCASRASSTYEQYFGPGTRLTVT.

V and J are TRBV19 and TRBJ2-6; no clear D gene. Trimming removed 5 bases at V and 0 bases at J, with 8 bases between. The CDR3 totals 15 residues. Germline V gene sequence: CDR1 LNHDA, CDR2 SQIVND (reference sequence). CDR3 protein: CASSVEVSGANVLTF. DNA of the CDR3: TGTGCCAGTAGTGTGGAAGTCTCTGGGGCCAACGTCCTGACTTTC.

J is TRBJ2-7 and V is TRBV5-1; no clear D gene. Trimming shortened V by 3 bases and J by 0 bases, and 4 bases separated the two germline ends. Germline values: CDR1 SGHRS, CDR2 YFSETQ. The CDR3 loop spans 12 amino acids. CDR3 protein: CASSSTSYEQYF. The CDR3 coding sequence is TGCGCCAGCAGCTCAACCTCCTACGAGCAGTACTTC.

The chain joins TRBV11-2 to TRBJ2-5, with TRBD1 as a possible D gene (6 bases). Between the trimmed V and J ends, which lost 0 bases and 1 base, there was a span of 9 bases. Germline CDR1 is SGHAT and CDR2 is FQNNGV. There are 15 residues in the CDR3. The CDR3 bases are TGTGCCAGCAGCTTAGATCCAGGGGCCCAAGAGACCCAGTACTTC. It specifies CASSLDPGAQETQYF.

This chain uses TRBV9 with TRBJ2-2; 8 bases fit TRBD2. Looked up from germline, CDR1 is SGDLS and CDR2 is YYNGEE. The CDR3 is 16 amino acids. Trimming cost V 1 base and J 6 bases; bases outside gene matches: 8. The CDR3 spells CASSVLSGRAPGELFF. The CDR3 DNA sequence: TGTGCCAGCAGCGTATTGTCCGGGAGGGCCCCCGGGGAGCTGTTTTTT.

The rearrangement uses TRBV25-1 and TRBJ1-6; 8 bases are shared with TRBD1. CDR3 length: 16 residues. The V gene's germline CDR1 is MGHDK and CDR2 SYGVNS. J was trimmed by 10 bases and V by 3 bases; bases with no gene match: 11. For the CDR3, the DNA is TGTGCCAGCAGTGACCCCCGACAGGGGAGAGGGTCACCCCTCCACTTT. Its protein is CASSDPRQGRGSPLHF. Supplemented by reference TRBV25-1 and TRBJ1-6, the full variable domain reads EADIYQTPRYLVIGTGKKITLECSQTMGHDKMYWYQQDPGMELHLIHYSYGVNSTEKGDLSSESTVSRIRTEHFPLTLESARPSHTSQYLCASSDPRQGRGSPLHFGNGTRLTVT.

The chain joins TRBV18 to TRBJ2-7; D call uncertain. The germline V gene encodes CDR1 KGHSH and CDR2 LQKENI. V was trimmed by 4 bases and J by 2 bases, leaving 9 bases between them. CDR3 length: 13 residues. The CDR3 region is CASSRVHPYEQYF. CDR3 DNA sequence: TGTGCCAGCTCACGGGTCCATCCCTACGAGCAGTACTTC. The full variable domain, with the rest looked up from reference TRBV18 and TRBJ2-7, is NAGVMQNPRHLVRRRGQEARLRCSPMKGHSHVYWYRQLPEEGLKFMVYLQKENIIDESGMPKERFSAEFPKEGPSILRIQQVVRGDSAAYFCASSRVHPYEQYFGPGTRLTVT.

The V gene is TRBV18, the J gene TRBJ2-3; TRBD2 might be the D (6 bases). V lost 2 bases and J 4 bases, leaving 10 bases between the germline ends. Germline CDR1 is KGHSH and CDR2 is LQKENI. The length of the CDR3 is 14 residues. DNA for the CDR3: TGTGCCAGCTCACCAACTAGCATGGCAGATACGCAGTATTTT. Protein product: CASSPTSMADTQYF. Filled out from reference TRBV18 and TRBJ2-3, the complete variable domain reads NAGVMQNPRHLVRRRGQEARLRCSPMKGHSHVYWYRQLPEEGLKFMVYLQKENIIDESGMPKERFSAEFPKEGPSILRIQQVVRGDSAAYFCASSPTSMADTQYFGPGTRLTVL.

This sequence joins TRBV2 and TRBJ1-2; no firm D call. This CDR3 spans 13 amino acids. Germline CDR1 reads SNHLY; CDR2 reads FYNNEI. The V end lost 4 bases, the J end lost 8 bases, and 14 bases lay between the germline ends. CDR3 loop: CASSGTKVGGYTF. CDR3 sequence (DNA): TGTGCCAGCAGTGGGACCAAGGTTGGCGGCTACACCTTC.

The genes are TRBV15 and TRBJ1-1, with D perhaps TRBD1 (5 bases). The CDR3 runs 15 residues. Germline CDR1 reads LNHNV; CDR2 reads YYDKDF (reference sequence). The V end was cut by 0 bases, the J end by 1 base, with 9 bases between. In nucleotides, the CDR3 is TGTGCCACCAGCAGAGAGGGGAGGGGGAACACTGAAGCTTTCTTT. Amino acid sequence: CATSREGRGNTEAFF. Together with reference TRBV15 and TRBJ1-1, the CDR3 gives the full variable domain: DAMVIQNPRYQVTQFGKPVTLSCSQTLNHNVMYWYQQKSSQAPKLLFHYYDKDFNNEADTPDNFQSRRPNTSFCFLDIRSPGLGDTAMYLCATSREGRGNTEAFFGQGTRLTVV.